This TCR beta chain was captured by sequencing in a study of OX40 agonist ivuxolimab in advanced cancers. The wider study: Intravenous ivuxolimab was administered to patients every 2 weeks at 0.01 to 10 mg/kg. General observations from the study: Specificity for antigen went undetermined in the expanded peripheral T cells. Mean expanded clone counts were higher in CD8+ than CD4+ T cells. At doses 0.1 to 3.0 mg/kg, CD4+ and CD8+ clones expanded.

Of note for this clone: Its antigen is undetermined.

Looked up from germline, CDR1 is SGHRS and CDR2 is YFSETQ. The CDR3 runs 15 residues. Trimming cost V 2 bases and J 3 bases, with 11 bases left between them. Clones were read by immunoSEQ multiplex PCR, and TCRdb kept only the in-frame ones, dropping some. The sample consists of about 77,000 clones, more than 75% of them appearing once. The sample consisted of CD4+ or CD8+ T cells sorted from blood, taken in a trial of the OX40 agonist ivuxolimab. This sequence joins TRBV5-1 and TRBJ2-2; D remains ambiguous. The receptor was isolated from an adult with an advanced solid tumor such as melanoma, head and neck, liver or kidney cancer. In nucleotides, the CDR3 is TGCGCCAGCAGCTTAGTGGACCGAGACACCGGGGAGCTGTTTTTT. Translated, it gives CASSLVDRDTGELFF.